Below are 30 T cell receptor beta chains sequenced from a single sample in a study of OX40 agonist ivuxolimab in advanced cancers. The protocol was immunoSEQ multiplex PCR, while the TCRdb copy is restricted to in-frame clones and leaves out a portion. This sample has some 150,000 clones, with 85% to 95% found just once. The sample consisted of CD4+ or CD8+ T cells sorted from blood, taken in a trial of the OX40 agonist ivuxolimab. Source of these receptors: an adult with an advanced solid tumor such as melanoma, head and neck, liver or kidney cancer.

This chain uses TRBV14 with TRBJ1-1, with D uncertain. The ends were cut back, 8 bases at V and 11 bases at J, with 21 bases in the middle. CDR1 and CDR2 from the germline V gene are SGHDN and FVKESK. CDR3 length: 13 residues. This CDR3 reads CASLSFLLPRAFF. CDR3 bases: TGTGCCAGCCTTTCCTTCCTCCTTCCTAGGGCTTTCTTT.

The V call is TRBV6-1, the J call TRBJ2-2, with D tentatively TRBD2 (7 bases). The V end lost 4 bases, the J end lost 5 bases, and 17 bases lay between the germline ends. The CDR3 runs 16 residues. The germline V gene encodes CDR1 MNHNS and CDR2 SASEGT. CDR3 sequence: CASSVSGGPETGELFF. As DNA, the CDR3 is TGTGCCAGCAGTGTCTCGGGGGGCCCGGAGACCGGGGAGCTGTTTTTT.

V usage is TRBV11-2 and J usage is TRBJ1-1; 9 bases are shared with TRBD1. Germline V gives CDR1 SGHAT, CDR2 FQNNGV. The CDR3 covers 14 residues. V lost 0 bases and J lost 6; bases outside the gene matches: 2. The CDR3 region has the DNA TGTGCCAGCAGCTTAGACAGGACAGGGGCTGAAGCTTTCTTT. Protein sequence: CASSLDRTGAEAFF.

The chain couples TRBV6-8 to TRBJ1-1; D possibly corresponds to TRBD1 (6 bases). V was trimmed by 5 bases and J by 4 bases, leaving 14 bases between them. The CDR3 has 14 amino acids. The germline V gene has CDR1 MNHGY and CDR2 SAAAGT. The CDR3: CASSPQTGSTEAFF. CDR3 coding DNA: TGTGCCAGCAGTCCCCAAACAGGGAGCACTGAAGCTTTCTTT.

The chain links TRBV29-1 to TRBJ1-2; D uncertain. The V gene's germline CDR1 is SQVTM and CDR2 ANQGSEA. The CDR3 sequence is 12 residues long. The V end was cut by 2 bases, the J end by 0 bases, with 4 bases between. CDR3 protein: CSVEPSNYGYTF. CDR3 bases: TGCAGCGTTGAACCTTCTAACTATGGCTACACCTTC.

This clone has a handful of counts. J is TRBJ1-2 and V is TRBV19; weak D call: TRBD1 (6 bases). With 4 bases removed from V and 7 bases from J, the gap between germline ends came to 7 bases. CDR3 length equals 11 residues. In germline, CDR1 is LNHDA, CDR2 SQIVND (reference sequence). The CDR3 sequence is CASSTGAGYTF. The CDR3 DNA is TGTGCCAGTAGTACAGGGGCTGGCTACACCTTC.

Comments on this clone: Other nucleotide sequences in the sample specify the same CDR3. The genes are TRBV7-2 and TRBJ1-1; D remains unclear. The germline V and J ends were trimmed by 5 bases and 1 base, with 8 bases remaining between them. Germline loops: CDR1 SGHTA, CDR2 FQGNSA. The CDR3 consists of 13 residues. The CDR3 region is CASSPERNTEAFF. CDR3 coding DNA: TGTGCCAGCAGCCCCGAGAGGAACACTGAAGCTTTCTTT.

The chain carries TRBV11-2 and TRBJ1-2; no reliable D call. The CDR3 runs 12 residues. The V end lost 7 bases, the J end lost 4 bases, and 10 bases lay between the germline ends. CDR1 SGHAT and CDR2 FQNNGV come from the germline V gene. The CDR3 nucleotides are TGTGCCAGCACCGAAAACAGCTATGGCTACACCTTC. Translation: CASTENSYGYTF.

The gene calls are TRBV7-2 and TRBJ2-1; 7 bases match TRBD2. The CDR3 covers 12 residues. CDR1 is SGHTA, CDR2 FQGNSA, per germline. J lost 9 bases, V lost 6 bases, and 5 bases had no gene match. The CDR3 region is CASSRGVSEQFF. Here the CDR3 DNA reads TGTGCCAGCAGTCGGGGGGTTAGTGAGCAGTTCTTC. Using reference TRBV7-2 and TRBJ2-1 for the parts outside the CDR3, the full variable domain is GAGVSQSPSNKVTEKGKDVELRCDPISGHTALYWYRQSLGQGLEFLIYFQGNSAPDKSGLPSDRFSAERTGGSVSTLTIQRTQQEDSAVYLCASSRGVSEQFFGPGTRLTVL.

The chain joins TRBV2 to TRBJ1-2, with D unclear. Germline CDR1 reads SNHLY; CDR2 reads FYNNEI. The CDR3 is 12 amino acids. V dropped 7 bases and J dropped 4 bases, with 10 bases sitting between them. The CDR3 bases are TGTGCCAGCAAGCTGTCTGGCTATGGCTACACCTTC. Its translation is CASKLSGYGYTF.

The rearrangement links TRBV5-5 to TRBJ2-7; the match to TRBD2 covers 7 bases. The length of the CDR3 is 15 residues. Germline CDR1 reads SGHKS; CDR2 reads YYEKEE (reference sequence). Germline trimming cut 0 bases from V and 6 bases from J; bases unmatched to any gene: 9. The DNA of the CDR3 is TGTGCCAGCAGCTTGGAGGCATGGGAGGGTCGCGAGCAGTACTTC. It encodes CASSLEAWEGREQYF.

This clone was observed a handful of times. The gene calls are TRBV6-5 and TRBJ2-3; 10 bases match TRBD1. This CDR3 is 14 amino acids long. J lost 5 bases, V lost 5 bases, and 4 bases had no gene match. Per the germline V gene, CDR1 is MNHEY and CDR2 is SVGAGI. The CDR3 reads CASSRQGARDTQYF. CDR3 DNA: TGTGCCAGCAGTAGACAGGGGGCCAGAGATACGCAGTATTTT.

The chain joins TRBV7-8 to TRBJ1-5; D might be TRBD1 (6 bases). Trimming shortened V by 0 bases and J by 6 bases, and 15 bases separated the two germline ends. This CDR3 is 16 amino acids long. Germline values: CDR1 SGHVS, CDR2 FQNEAQ. CDR3 protein: CASSLAVGARGQPQHF. CDR3 sequence (DNA): TGTGCCAGCAGCTTAGCGGTGGGGGCGAGGGGTCAGCCCCAGCATTTT.

This chain links TRBV4-3 with TRBJ2-2; unclear D gene. CDR3 length equals 14 residues. The germline gives CDR1 LGHNA, CDR2 YSLEER. Trimming cost V 0 bases and J 5 bases, with 7 bases left between them. CDR3 residues: CASSQESATGELFF. CDR3 coding DNA: TGCGCCAGCAGCCAAGAGAGCGCGACCGGGGAGCTGTTTTTT.

The chain employs TRBV7-9 and TRBJ1-4; 7 positions agree with TRBD1. Unmatched junction bases numbered 5, after V lost 6 bases and J lost 4 bases. CDR3 length: 14 amino acids. Germline V lookup: CDR1 SEHNR, CDR2 FQNEAQ (reference sequence). As DNA, the CDR3 is TGTGCCAGCAGAAGACAGGGCCTTAATGAAAAACTGTTTTTT. Translated: CASRRQGLNEKLFF.

The table lists this clone with a count of one. This chain connects TRBV7-2 to TRBJ1-1; D call uncertain. V shed 7 bases and J shed 1 base, with 13 bases lying between them. CDR3 size: 14 residues. The V gene's germline CDR1 is SGHTA and CDR2 FQGNSA. CDR3 region: CASTTGPPNTEAFF. CDR3 sequence (DNA): TGTGCCAGCACTACCGGACCCCCGAACACTGAAGCTTTCTTT.

The gene calls are TRBV29-1 and TRBJ2-2, with D hard to call. Germline V lookup: CDR1 SQVTM, CDR2 ANQGSEA. Trimming stripped 4 bases from V and 6 bases from J, with 12 bases between. This CDR3 is built from 13 residues. DNA for the CDR3: TGCAGCGTTGGTAGGTCTTCGGCCGGGGAGCTGTTTTTT. It translates to CSVGRSSAGELFF.

The chain is built from TRBV5-8 and TRBJ2-3; TRBD2 matches 9 bases. J was trimmed by 0 bases and V by 4 bases; bases with no gene match: 9. The CDR3 has 17 residues. CDR1 is SGHTS, CDR2 YDEGEE, per germline. Here the CDR3 reads CASSPGTSPRSTDTQYF. For the CDR3, the DNA is TGTGCCAGCAGCCCCGGGACTAGCCCTCGAAGCACAGATACGCAGTATTTT.

As concerns this clone: A read error may produce the germline difference seen at one junction end. The V gene is TRBV7-2, the J gene TRBJ2-7; 7 bases line up with TRBD2. Germline V CDR1 and CDR2: SGHTA, FQGNSA. The CDR3 contains 14 residues. CDR3 DNA: TGTGCCAGCAACTTAGCGGGCCTGTCCAACGAGCAGTACTTC. Protein: CASNLAGLSNEQYF.

The CDR3 spells CASAQGLRGTEAFF. The CDR3 DNA reads as TGTGCCAGCGCTCAGGGGCTAAGGGGGACTGAAGCTTTCTTT. The chain employs TRBV25-1 and TRBJ1-1; perhaps TRBD1 as D (6 bases). V was trimmed by 8 bases and J by 5 bases, leaving 18 bases between them. Germline loops: CDR1 MGHDK, CDR2 SYGVNS. The CDR3 has 14 amino acids.

This clone was recorded once. The chain links TRBV7-2 to TRBJ2-4; D uncertain. Germline V gives CDR1 SGHTA, CDR2 FQGNSA. Trimming took 5 bases from V and 3 from J, leaving 11 bases between them. This CDR3 is built from 14 residues. This chain's CDR3 is CASSPDWGKNIQYF. CDR3 coding DNA: TGTGCCAGCAGCCCCGACTGGGGCAAAAACATTCAGTACTTC.

CDR3: CASSLRRDGGETQYF. For the CDR3, the DNA is TGTGCCAGCAGCTTACGGCGAGATGGAGGGGAGACCCAGTACTTC. V gene TRBV7-2 combines with J gene TRBJ2-5, with D maybe TRBD2 (6 bases). V dropped 2 bases and J dropped 5 bases, with 15 bases sitting between them. Per germline, CDR1 SGHTA and CDR2 FQGNSA. The CDR3 has 15 residues.

V is TRBV5-1 and J is TRBJ1-1; D unresolved. V was shortened by 0 bases and J by 1 base, with 10 bases between the two germline ends. CDR1 and CDR2 (germline): SGHRS, YFSETQ. The CDR3 sequence is 15 residues long. The CDR3 bases are TGCGCCAGCAGCTTGGAATTTGACGGGAACACTGAAGCTTTCTTT. Translating gives CASSLEFDGNTEAFF.

The V gene is TRBV28, the J gene TRBJ1-5; 7 nucleotides agree with TRBD1. The CDR3 is 16 amino acids. J lost 0 bases, V lost 4 bases, and 6 bases had no gene match. CDR1 is MDHEN, CDR2 SYDVKM, per germline. The CDR3 nucleotides are TGTGCCAGCAGTTCCACCGGGACAGCTAGCAATCAGCCCCAGCATTTT. This codes for CASSSTGTASNQPQHF.

V and J are TRBV30 and TRBJ2-2; D might be TRBD2 (5 bases). Germline V gives CDR1 GTSNPN, CDR2 SVGIG (reference sequence). This CDR3 comprises 16 residues. V was clipped by 0 bases and J by 1 base, with 12 bases between them. The CDR3, as DNA: TGTGCCTGGAGTGTAACGGCGGGCATGAACACCGGGGAGCTGTTTTTT. Residues: CAWSVTAGMNTGELFF.

The chain has TRBV7-2 and TRBJ1-5, with D unclear. Per the germline V gene, CDR1 is SGHTA and CDR2 is FQGNSA. Trimming took 2 bases from V and 4 from J, leaving 6 bases between them. The CDR3 contains 13 residues. The CDR3 is CASSLRANQPQHF. For the CDR3, the DNA is TGTGCCAGCAGCTTACGGGCGAATCAGCCCCAGCATTTT.

V gene TRBV7-8 combines with J gene TRBJ2-5; 7 nucleotides line up with TRBD2. This CDR3 region has 15 residues. Germline CDR1 and CDR2: SGHVS and FQNEAQ. The ends lost 1 base at V and 1 base at J; junction bases unmatched: 3. The CDR3 region is CASSLEGLPQETQYF. The CDR3, as DNA: TGTGCCAGCAGCTTAGAGGGACTACCCCAAGAGACCCAGTACTTC.

In DNA form, the CDR3 reads TGTGCCAGCAGTTATCGGGGGGCCCACGAGCAGTACTTC. Translating it yields CASSYRGAHEQYF. The J gene is TRBJ2-7, the V gene TRBV6-5; a possible D gene is TRBD2 (7 bases). Between the trimmed V and J ends, which lost 3 bases and 5 bases, there was a span of 11 bases. The CDR3 contains 13 residues. CDR1 and CDR2 (germline): MNHEY, SVGAGI.

This clone was seen just once. The chain couples TRBV19 to TRBJ1-5; no clear D. Germline loops: CDR1 LNHDA, CDR2 SQIVND (reference sequence). The CDR3 covers 12 residues. V was trimmed by 1 base and J by 6 bases, leaving 4 bases between them. CDR3 amino acids: CASSIGTQPQHF. The CDR3 DNA follows: TGTGCCAGTAGTATAGGAACTCAGCCCCAGCATTTT.

The chain is built from TRBV19 and TRBJ1-1; D gene uncertain. The V end lost 3 bases, the J end lost 6 bases, and 11 bases lay between the germline ends. Germline V gene data show CDR1 as LNHDA and CDR2 as SQIVND (reference sequence). The CDR3 is made up of 13 amino acids. The CDR3 loop is CASSINRFSEAFF. In DNA form, the CDR3 reads TGTGCCAGTAGTATTAATAGGTTCTCTGAAGCTTTCTTT.